A single T cell receptor beta chain is shown here with its context. This record comes from a study of CD8+CD57+ T cells in acquired aplastic anemia. Across the whole study: Sorted CD4+ and CD8+ cells gave an average of 3.2 ug of DNA.

The germline V and J ends were trimmed by 6 bases and 2 bases, with 12 bases remaining between them. The CDR3 consists of 14 residues. CDR1 is SNHLY, CDR2 FYNNEI, per germline. Using genomic DNA as the template, TCR beta VDJ and CDR3 profiling was carried out. TCRdb re-analysed the reads in MiXCR, keeping a single row per CDR3 protein. The sample includes some 130,000 distinct CDR3 sequences, around 46% of them seen just once. The chain recombines TRBV2 with TRBJ2-3, with no clear D. The clonotype was recovered from a human donor in good health, serving as a control. Specimen: sorted CD4+, CD8+, or CD8+CD57+ T cells (not recorded which) from PBMCs. The chain's CDR3 is CASSANTFTDTQYF. DNA for the CDR3: TGTGCCAGCAGCGCAAATACGTTCACAGATACGCAGTATTTT.